These 5 T cell receptor beta chains were all obtained from the same sample, sequenced in a study of neurological immune-mediated disorders (dated by TCRdb to between 2018 and 2020). Libraries were prepared through 5' RACE. The sequencer listed for this sample is Illumina HiSeq 2500. The public sequencing data were trimmed at Q25 with fastp and processed into clonotypes with MiXCR by TCRdb, which kept only in-frame beta chains. Records with the same CDR3 protein are collapsed into one entry carrying the most frequent genes and DNA. This sample gives about 59,000 distinct CDR3 sequences in total; 24% of them show up just once. The top ten clonotypes cover about 4.3% of the sample. In the paper's terms, the time point label means: technical triplicate 2. The sequenced sample was PBMCs. The receptors stem from a man aged 60 to 75 with HTLV-1-associated myelopathy (HAM/TSP).

This clonotype was seen more than once but under ten times. V usage is TRBV30 and J usage is TRBJ2-1, with TRBD2 identical over 10 bases. CDR1 is GTSNPN, CDR2 SVGIG, per germline (reference sequence). The CDR3 totals 16 residues. J gave up 3 bases and V 2 bases, and 7 bases lay outside the gene matches. Written as DNA, the CDR3 is TGTGCCTGGAGTACCCAATCTAGCGGGAGCTACAATGAGCAGTTCTTC. Protein: CAWSTQSSGSYNEQFF.

This clonotype has only a few counts. The rearrangement joins TRBV12-3 or TRBV12-4 to TRBJ1-1; D might be TRBD1 (5 bases). V was trimmed by 2 bases and J by 5 bases, leaving 15 bases between them. The CDR3 runs 15 residues. CDR3 loop: CASSLMAVGETEAFF. The CDR3 DNA follows: TGTGCCAGCAGTTTAATGGCAGTGGGGGAGACTGAAGCTTTCTTT.

The sample holds many counts of this clonotype. V is TRBV5-1 and J is TRBJ2-3, with D perhaps assigned TRBD1 or TRBD2 (6 bases each). From germline, CDR1 is SGHRS and CDR2 YFSETQ. V lost 2 bases and J 6 bases, leaving 10 bases between the germline ends. The CDR3 totals 13 residues. CDR3 in amino acids: CASSLGGSDTQYF. DNA of the CDR3: TGCGCCAGCAGCTTAGGGGGGAGCGATACGCAGTATTTT.

There are many counts of this clonotype. V and J are TRBV25-1 and TRBJ1-2; D is possibly TRBD1 (6 bases). Trimming took off 10 bases at V and 7 bases at J, with 25 bases between the two ends. In germline, CDR1 is MGHDK, CDR2 SYGVNS. The length of the CDR3 is 15 residues. The CDR3 region has the DNA TGTGCCACTCAAGGGGGGGGCTCGGGGATGGCTGGCTACACCTTC. Protein sequence: CATQGGGSGMAGYTF.

The sample holds many counts of this clonotype. This sequence joins TRBV9 and TRBJ1-6; D not resolved. Germline CDR1 and CDR2: SGDLS and YYNGEE. Trimming removed 5 bases at V and 7 bases at J, with 7 bases between. The CDR3 spans 12 residues. This CDR3 is CASSGWNSPLHF. The CDR3 bases are TGTGCCAGCAGTGGGTGGAATTCACCCCTCCACTTT.